These T cell receptor beta chains were read from a single sample in a study of T-cell memory formation after mild COVID-19. TCRdb processed the 5' RACE reads anew with MiXCR; each CDR3 protein has one entry. This table has 57,000 or so distinct CDR3 sequences, roughly 10% appearing once. The sequencing input was PBMCs or a T cell subset sorted from them (not recorded which). The source of these receptors is a young man who had mild COVID-19 (a few samples of this study predate the infection). Cell type and time point are not known. Each CDR3 is given with its conserved first and last residue. A D gene is named only where the DNA matches it firmly. Only some rows state a clone size, as once, few, many or a class for expanded clones.

clone size: NA; D gene: NA; J gene: TRBJ1-2; V gene: TRBV5-1; CDR3 DNA: TGCGCCAGCAGCGTCGGGAGTCCTAACTATGGCTACACCTTC; CDR3 protein: CASSVGSPNYGYTF
clone size: NA; D gene: NA; J gene: TRBJ1-6; V gene: TRBV4-2; CDR3 DNA: TGTGCCAGCAGCCTCTACAGATCACCCCTCCACTTT; CDR3 protein: CASSLYRSPLHF
clone size: many; D gene: NA; J gene: TRBJ2-4; V gene: TRBV4-3; CDR3 DNA: TGCGCCAGCAGCCAGGGGGTGACTAACGAAAACATTCAGTACTTC; CDR3 protein: CASSQGVTNENIQYF
clone size: NA; D gene: NA; J gene: TRBJ2-3; V gene: TRBV7-3; CDR3 DNA: TGTGCCAGCAGCCCGTTGGGGGCAGGGACAGATACGCAGTATTTT; CDR3 protein: CASSPLGAGTDTQYF
clone size: NA; D gene: NA; J gene: TRBJ2-4; V gene: TRBV7-4; CDR3 DNA: TGTGCCAGCAGCCCCCGGCAGGGGACGTTCTTC; CDR3 protein: CASSPRQGTFF
clone size: few; D gene: NA; J gene: TRBJ1-2; V gene: TRBV5-1; CDR3 DNA: TGCGCCAGCAGCCCCGGACCCGCTAACTATGGCTACACCTTC; CDR3 protein: CASSPGPANYGYTF
clone size: many; D gene: NA; J gene: TRBJ2-1; V gene: TRBV24-1; CDR3 DNA: TGTGCCACCAGTGTCCCGAGGGGAGAGGGGACCAATGAGCAGTTCTTC; CDR3 protein: CATSVPRGEGTNEQFF
clone size: few; D gene: NA; J gene: TRBJ2-1; V gene: TRBV7-9; CDR3 DNA: TGTGCCAGCAGCTTTGGGGGGGACAGTTGGATCTTC; CDR3 protein: CASSFGGDSWIF
clone size: NA; D gene: NA; J gene: TRBJ1-1; V gene: TRBV20-1; CDR3 DNA: TGCAGTGCTAGAGACAGGGCAAACACTGAAGCTTTCTTT; CDR3 protein: CSARDRANTEAFF
clone size: NA; D gene: NA; J gene: TRBJ2-3; V gene: TRBV6-5; CDR3 DNA: TGTGCCAGCAAGGGGACGACAGATACGCAGTATTTT; CDR3 protein: CASKGTTDTQYF
clone size: few; D gene: NA; J gene: TRBJ2-5; V gene: TRBV7-8; CDR3 DNA: TGTGCCAGCAGTTACACCCCCGGGCCGCAAGAGACCCAGTACTTC; CDR3 protein: CASSYTPGPQETQYF
clone size: few; D gene: NA; J gene: TRBJ2-5; V gene: TRBV20-1; CDR3 DNA: TGCAGTGCCGGTTCCCGGGTAGAGACCCAGTACTTC; CDR3 protein: CSAGSRVETQYF
clone size: NA; D gene: NA; J gene: TRBJ2-5; V gene: TRBV7-2; CDR3 DNA: TGTGCCAGCAGCTTCCCTGGGGGGACCCAGTACTTC; CDR3 protein: CASSFPGGTQYF
clone size: NA; D gene: NA; J gene: TRBJ2-2; V gene: TRBV5-1; CDR3 DNA: TGCGCCAGCAGCTTTCCCACTTCGGGACACCATAACACCGGGGAGCTGTTTTTT; CDR3 protein: CASSFPTSGHHNTGELFF
clone size: NA; D gene: NA; J gene: TRBJ2-7; V gene: TRBV4-2; CDR3 DNA: TGTGCCAGCAGCCGGGTTAGGCAGGTGGCGTCCTACGAGCAGTACTTC; CDR3 protein: CASSRVRQVASYEQYF